The 18 T cell receptor beta chains given below trace back to one sample, sequenced in a study of T cell responses to AZD1222 COVID-19 vaccine. TCRdb's copy holds only in-frame clones and misses some; the assay was immunoSEQ multiplex PCR. The sample includes 90,000 to 150,000 clones, roughly 87% of them seen just once. The material was peripheral blood, obtained 28 days after the second AZD1222 dose. The receptors derive from an adult who received the AZD1222 COVID-19 vaccine.

CDR3 bases: TGTGCCAGCAGCTTCCAGGCAGGGGGTCCCCCCTACAATGAGCAGTTCTTC. Translated, it gives CASSFQAGGPPYNEQFF. The genes are TRBV7-2 and TRBJ2-1; 7 bases match TRBD1. From germline, CDR1 is SGHTA and CDR2 FQGNSA. The CDR3 length is 17 residues. Trimming took 3 bases from V and 2 from J; bases not matched to a gene: 10. Filled out from reference TRBV7-2 and TRBJ2-1, the complete variable domain reads GAGVSQSPSNKVTEKGKDVELRCDPISGHTALYWYRQSLGQGLEFLIYFQGNSAPDKSGLPSDRFSAERTGGSVSTLTIQRTQQEDSAVYLCASSFQAGGPPYNEQFFGPGTRLTVL.

The J gene is TRBJ1-2, the V gene TRBV5-6; D possibly corresponds to TRBD1 (5 bases). The CDR3 sequence is 14 residues long. Germline-derived CDR1 and CDR2 are SGHDT and YYEEEE. The V and J ends lost 4 bases and 8 bases respectively, with 18 bases between them. For the CDR3, the DNA is TGTGCCAGCAGCCCCAGGGAGGGTTTAAGGGGCTACACCTTC. Amino acids: CASSPREGLRGYTF. Filled out from reference TRBV5-6 and TRBJ1-2, the complete variable domain reads DAGVTQSPTHLIKTRGQQVTLRCSPKSGHDTVSWYQQALGQGPQFIFQYYEEEERQRGNFPDRFSGHQFPNYSSELNVNALLLGDSALYLCASSPREGLRGYTFGSGTRLTVV.

V usage is TRBV29-1 and J usage is TRBJ2-5; D remains unclear. This CDR3 spans 12 amino acids. With 3 bases removed from V and 0 bases from J, the gap between germline ends came to 5 bases. Germline CDR1 and CDR2: SQVTM and ANQGSEA. CDR3 amino acids: CSVEAYQETQYF. DNA for the CDR3: TGCAGCGTTGAGGCGTACCAAGAGACCCAGTACTTC.

This clone was seen only a few times. The V and J genes are TRBV3-1 (or the pseudogene TRBV3-2) and TRBJ2-5, with D tentatively TRBD2 (5 bases). The V end lost 1 base, the J end lost 1 base, and 10 bases lay between the germline ends. The length of the CDR3 is 15 residues. Looked up from germline, CDR1 is LGHDT and CDR2 is YNNKEL (reference sequence). The CDR3 loop reads CASSQGFGIQETQYF. CDR3 in DNA: TGTGCCAGCAGCCAAGGGTTCGGGATCCAAGAGACCCAGTACTTC.

This clone was detected only a few times. This chain joins TRBV7-3 and TRBJ2-1, with 8 bases lining up with TRBD1. Germline V gives CDR1 SGHTA, CDR2 FQGTGA. The V segment lost 1 base and the J segment 6 bases; nucleotides outside the gene matches: 5. The CDR3 length is 15 residues. The CDR3 sequence is CASSLNTGGGNEQFF. CDR3 nucleotides: TGTGCCAGCAGCTTAAATACAGGGGGAGGCAATGAGCAGTTCTTC.

The chain combines TRBV3-1 (or the pseudogene TRBV3-2) with TRBJ1-6, with 7 bases that match TRBD1. J was trimmed by 11 bases and V by 6 bases; bases with no gene match: 13. CDR1 LGHDT and CDR2 YNNKEL come from the germline V gene (reference sequence). The CDR3 covers 15 residues. The CDR3 protein is CASRREDRVQPPLHF. The CDR3 nucleotides read TGTGCCAGCAGACGCGAAGACAGGGTTCAACCACCCCTCCACTTT.

The chain carries TRBV9 and TRBJ2-2, with a possible D match to TRBD2 (5 bases). V shed 4 bases and J shed 5 bases, with 9 bases lying between them. The CDR3 length is 13 residues. CDR1 and CDR2 (germline): SGDLS, YYNGEE. This CDR3 is CASSPEGTGELFF. Written as DNA, the CDR3 is TGTGCCAGCAGCCCCGAGGGTACCGGGGAGCTGTTTTTT. The full variable domain, completed using reference TRBV9 and TRBJ2-2, is DSGVTQTPKHLITATGQRVTLRCSPRSGDLSVYWYQQSLDQGLQFLIQYYNGEERAKGNILERFSAQQFPDLHSELNLSSLELGDSALYFCASSPEGTGELFFGEGSRLTVL.

This clone turned up a few times. This rearrangement joins TRBV9 to TRBJ2-2; D uncertain. Looked up from germline, CDR1 is SGDLS and CDR2 is YYNGEE. Trimming took 4 bases from V and 3 from J, leaving 10 bases between them. This CDR3 spans 14 amino acids. The CDR3 protein is CASSRARHTGELFF. CDR3 nucleotides: TGTGCCAGCAGCCGCGCCAGGCACACCGGGGAGCTGTTTTTT.

The chain uses TRBV11-3 and TRBJ1-1; D is undetermined. This CDR3 has 14 amino acids. CDR1 is SGHNT, CDR2 YENEEA, per germline. Trimming took off 2 bases at V and 4 bases at J, with 11 bases between the two ends. The CDR3 bases are TGTGCCAGCAGCTTACTAATGTGGGGCACTGAAGCTTTCTTT. Translated, it gives CASSLLMWGTEAFF.

The chain combines TRBV12-3 or TRBV12-4 with TRBJ1-1; D remains unclear. Deletions cut 6 bases from V and 2 bases from J, with 7 bases between. CDR3 size: 12 residues. This chain's CDR3 is CASRLHNTEAFF. CDR3 sequence (DNA): TGTGCCAGCAGACTACACAACACTGAAGCTTTCTTT.

This clone is a singleton in its sample. The genes are TRBV7-6 and TRBJ1-3; tentative D call: TRBD1 (6 bases). The CDR3 runs to 13 residues. Trimming shortened V by 6 bases and J by 8 bases, and 14 bases separated the two germline ends. CDR1 and CDR2 (germline): SGHVS, FNYEAQ. In nucleotides, the CDR3 is TGTGCCAGCAGAACAAACAGGGACGACACCATATATTTT. It is translated as CASRTNRDDTIYF. Full variable domain (outside the CDR3, taken from reference TRBV7-6 and TRBJ1-3): GAGVSQSPRYKVTKRGQDVALRCDPISGHVSLYWYRQALGQGPEFLTYFNYEAQQDKSGLPNDRFSAERPEGSISTLTIQRTEQRDSAMYRCASRTNRDDTIYFGEGSWLTVV.

This clone was detected once. This sequence joins TRBV6-5 and TRBJ2-7, with TRBD1 matching over 7 bases. The CDR3 extends over 12 amino acids. V gave up 9 bases and J gave up 5 bases; unmatched junction bases: 7. Looked up from germline, CDR1 is MNHEY and CDR2 is SVGAGI. DNA for the CDR3: TGTGCCAGTACCCCTACAGGGGACGAGCAGTACTTC. It yields the protein CASTPTGDEQYF.

The sample holds one count of this clone. The chain couples TRBV7-9 to TRBJ1-2; TRBD1 matches at 8 bases. CDR3 size: 14 residues. CDR1 and CDR2 (germline): SEHNR, FQNEAQ (reference sequence). J gave up 8 bases and V 5 bases, and 10 bases lay outside the gene matches. The CDR3 loop is CASSHPGTGGGYTF. CDR3 bases: TGTGCCAGCAGCCATCCTGGGACAGGTGGAGGCTACACCTTC.

The chain is built from TRBV4-2 and TRBJ1-6, with a tentative D call TRBD1 (6 bases). Germline-derived CDR1 and CDR2 are LGHNA and YNFKEQ. This CDR3 is built from 14 residues. V was clipped by 0 bases and J by 9 bases, with 9 bases between them. The CDR3 loop reads CASSQETGSSPLHF. The CDR3 nucleotides read TGTGCCAGCAGCCAAGAAACAGGGAGTTCACCCCTCCACTTT.

This clone was observed a single time. The chain uses TRBV21-1 and TRBJ1-3. TRBV21-1 is listed as a pseudogene. This CDR3 is built from 18 residues. CDR3 loop: CASSADYNSGKSGNTIYF. DNA of the CDR3: TGTGCCAGCAGCGCCGACTACAACTCAGGGAAATCTGGAAACACCATATATTTT.

The chain employs TRBV28 and TRBJ2-5; D uncertain. CDR3 length: 13 residues. V lost 1 base to trimming and J lost 5 bases, with 8 bases between them. Looked up from germline, CDR1 is MDHEN and CDR2 is SYDVKM. In DNA form, the CDR3 reads TGTGCCAGCAGTTTATATAGACGGGAGACCCAGTACTTC. This gives the protein CASSLYRRETQYF. Complete variable domain (other parts from reference TRBV28 and TRBJ2-5): DVKVTQSSRYLVKRTGEKVFLECVQDMDHENMFWYRQDPGLGLRLIYFSYDVKMKEKGDIPEGYSVSREKKERFSLILESASTNQTSMYLCASSLYRRETQYFGPGTRLLVL.

The CDR3, as DNA: TGTGCCAGCACCACGACAAGCTCGGAGACCCAGTACTTC. Translated, it gives CASTTTSSETQYF. This chain uses TRBV12-3 or TRBV12-4 with TRBJ2-5; D is undetermined. V was pared by 7 bases and J by 5 bases, with 14 bases between. There are 13 residues in the CDR3.

The chain carries TRBV4-3 and TRBJ2-1; the D gene is possibly TRBD2 (6 bases). V shed 4 bases and J shed 0 bases, with 7 bases lying between them. Germline CDR1 LGHNA, CDR2 YSLEER. The CDR3 sequence is 14 residues long. CDR3 loop: CASSRRGSYNEQFF. Here the CDR3 DNA reads TGCGCCAGCAGCCGGAGGGGCTCCTACAATGAGCAGTTCTTC.